Below, one T cell receptor (beta chain) is given with its context. What it binds is not known. Germline CDR1 SGHKS, CDR2 YYEKEE (reference sequence). The CDR3 sequence is 15 residues long. V was clipped by 1 base and J by 1 base, with 11 bases between them. This entry belongs to a study of OX40 agonist ivuxolimab in advanced cancers. Study-level findings and limits: People who partly responded at 0.1-3.0 mg/kg had some of the least clonal expansion seen.

Libraries were prepared by immunoSEQ multiplex PCR; TCRdb keeps only in-frame clonotypes and omits some of them. The table has tens of thousands of clones, around 90% seen once. The sequencing used CD4+ or CD8+ T cells sorted from blood, collected in a trial of the OX40 agonist ivuxolimab. This TCR came from an adult with an advanced solid tumor such as melanoma, head and neck, liver or kidney cancer. V is TRBV5-5 and J is TRBJ1-1, with D hard to call. The CDR3, as DNA: TGTGCCAGCAGCTTGTTTGTGGTCTCGAACACTGAAGCTTTCTTT. Its translation: CASSLFVVSNTEAFF.